These 3 T cell receptor beta chains share one sample of origin, sequenced in a study of blood T cell repertoires in COVID-19. TCRdb keeps only in-frame clones here, not all; method: immunoSEQ multiplex PCR. The data hold approximately 140,000 clones, with around 84% observed a single time. Material: peripheral blood. The receptors shown here come from a man in his sixties or seventies with acute or convalescent COVID-19.

A few counts support this clone. This chain joins TRBV27 and TRBJ1-2; D not resolved. The CDR3 has 13 residues. The germline V and J ends were trimmed by 4 bases and 0 bases, with 6 bases remaining between them. Germline V gives CDR1 MNHEY, CDR2 SMNVEV (reference sequence). The CDR3 DNA follows: TGTGCCAGCAGTTCTCCCTCTAACTATGGCTACACCTTC. It yields the protein CASSSPSNYGYTF.

The chain uses TRBV4-1 and TRBJ1-1; D call uncertain. V dropped 4 bases and J dropped 7 bases, with 19 bases sitting between them. The V gene's germline CDR1 is MGHRA and CDR2 YSYEKL. This CDR3 spans 15 amino acids. This CDR3 reads CASSPRPLPTVEAFF. DNA of the CDR3: TGCGCCAGCAGCCCGAGGCCCCTTCCAACGGTTGAAGCTTTCTTT.

The chain combines TRBV6-5 with TRBJ1-3, with 7 bases lining up with TRBD1. The junction had 11 bases not matched to a gene; V was cut back by 6 bases and J by 6 bases. The CDR3 runs to 15 residues. Germline V gives CDR1 MNHEY, CDR2 SVGAGI. The DNA of the CDR3 is TGTGCCAGCAGGCTTAGGCAGACAGGGACAAACACCATATATTTT. Its translation: CASRLRQTGTNTIYF.